This note documents a single TCR beta chain sequence. Per the study methods: Using reference gene primer amplification, nucleated cell counts were estimated. Generated by immunoSEQ multiplex PCR, the TCRdb table keeps only in-frame clones and is missing some. D and trimming were read from the DNA, whereas the V and J calls and clone size are those reported in that table. This sample yields some 110,000 clones, of which roughly nine tenths are seen a single time; 1.5% to 2% belongs to the top ten. These data belong to a study of blood T cell repertoires in COVID-19. Study information: COVID-19 samples, acute and convalescent, were from the United States, Italy and Spain. Sample material is recorded as cDNA or gDNA derived from T cells, B-cell-depleted T cells, or PBMCs.

This clonotype was obtained from a human donor with active COVID-19. The donor label of this sample is uncertain. The material sequenced was peripheral blood.

CDR3 region: CASSQDLAGGQYNEQFF. The DNA of the CDR3 is TGTGCCAGCAGCCAAGATCTGGCGGGGGGGCAGTACAATGAGCAGTTCTTC. The chain combines TRBV4-2 with TRBJ2-1; 9 nucleotides align to TRBD2. The CDR3 has 17 amino acids. Germline CDR1 reads LGHNA; CDR2 reads YNFKEQ. J gave up 4 bases and V 0 bases, and 7 bases lay outside the gene matches.